This is a list of T cell receptor beta chains from one sample in a study of blood T cell repertoires in COVID-19. The table came from immunoSEQ multiplex PCR; TCRdb's copy has only in-frame clones and leaves some out. The data contain 55,000 to 75,000 clones, about nine tenths of them seen just once; the ten biggest clones take up approximately 8%. The sequenced sample consisted of peripheral blood. These receptors were obtained from a man aged 50-60 years with active COVID-19. CDR3s leave out the opening cysteine and the closing phenylalanine or tryptophan. D genes are given only for firm matches.

D	V	J	CDR3
.	TRBV15	TRBJ1-4	ATSREGPREGNEKLF
.	TRBV4-3	TRBJ1-2	ASSQVGGNGYT
.	TRBV21-1	TRBJ2-2	ASSEGQGSGELF
TRBD2	TRBV7-2	TRBJ2-4	ASSFAGLQAKNIQY
TRBD1	TRBV6-5	TRBJ2-7	ASRRTGTTYEQY
TRBD2	TRBV5-1	TRBJ2-3	ASRAGLAGGPSTDTQY
TRBD1	TRBV18	TRBJ1-1	ASSPNRGLKTEAF
TRBD2	TRBV6-2/TRBV6-3	TRBJ2-7	ASSGRPGLAGSGANEQY
TRBD1	TRBV10-3	TRBJ2-7	AIRLTGTMEQY
.	TRBV4-2	TRBJ1-5	ASSQDGEGGPGDQPQH
TRBD2	TRBV5-1	TRBJ2-3	ASSAGLEGISHSTDTQY
.	TRBV10-3	TRBJ1-1	AISELASKEAF
TRBD2	TRBV3-1/TRBV3-2	TRBJ2-3	ASSQDGQAGGMRTQY
.	TRBV10-3	TRBJ1-2	AISESGREHGYT
.	TRBV27	TRBJ1-4	ASSLSRRGGEKLF
.	TRBV15	TRBJ1-4	ATSRAGATNEKLF
.	TRBV18	TRBJ1-5	ASSPTGGSQPQH
.	TRBV7-3	TRBJ2-1	ASSLTGGARNEQF
TRBD1	TRBV5-4	TRBJ1-3	ASSSPGQGSNTIY
.	TRBV12-1	TRBJ1-1	ASSPPNIQGPTEAF
TRBD1	TRBV3-1/TRBV3-2	TRBJ2-7	ASSLTGTGRYEQY
.	TRBV6-2/TRBV6-3	TRBJ2-7	ASSVHYEQY
.	TRBV11-2	TRBJ1-4	ASSAGFNEKLF
TRBD2	TRBV28	TRBJ2-7	ASSAPVAGGIREQY
TRBD1	TRBV19	TRBJ2-7	ASSLSGTGSYEQY
.	TRBV5-5	TRBJ1-5	ASSPVAGAGNQPQH
TRBD1	TRBV28	TRBJ1-2	ASRTPGQGAQGYT
TRBD2	TRBV6-5	TRBJ2-7	ASKVAGGTYEQY
.	TRBV2	TRBJ2-5	ASSRTRVSQETQY